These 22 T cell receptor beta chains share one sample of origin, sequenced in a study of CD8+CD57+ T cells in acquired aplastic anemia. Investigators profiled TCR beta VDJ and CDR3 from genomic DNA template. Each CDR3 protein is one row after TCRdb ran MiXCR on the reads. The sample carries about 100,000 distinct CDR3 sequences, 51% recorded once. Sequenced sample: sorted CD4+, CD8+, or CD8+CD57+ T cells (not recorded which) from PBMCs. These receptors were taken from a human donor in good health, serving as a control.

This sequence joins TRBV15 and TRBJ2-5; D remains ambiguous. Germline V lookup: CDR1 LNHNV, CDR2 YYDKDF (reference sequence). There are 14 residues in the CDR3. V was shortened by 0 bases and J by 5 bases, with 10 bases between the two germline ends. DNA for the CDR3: TGTGCCACCAGCAGAGAGGCAAATCGGGAGACCCAGTACTTC. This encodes CATSREANRETQYF.

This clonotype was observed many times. The CDR3 nucleotides are TGTGCCAGCGCACATAGGCTCCCTACCTTTATCTATGGCTACACCTTC. The encoded protein is CASAHRLPTFIYGYTF. The V and J genes are TRBV12-3 or TRBV12-4 and TRBJ1-2, with unresolved D. The CDR3 sequence is 16 residues long. Trimming removed 8 bases from V and 4 bases from J, with 23 bases in between.

CDR3 sequence: CASSVGRDTEAFF. CDR3 DNA: TGTGCCAGCAGCGTTGGCAGGGACACTGAAGCTTTCTTT. The chain uses TRBV6-1 and TRBJ1-1; D possibly corresponds to TRBD1 (5 bases). Germline lookup yields CDR1 MNHNS and CDR2 SASEGT. Trimming stripped 6 bases from V and 3 bases from J, with 11 bases between. CDR3 length: 13 residues.

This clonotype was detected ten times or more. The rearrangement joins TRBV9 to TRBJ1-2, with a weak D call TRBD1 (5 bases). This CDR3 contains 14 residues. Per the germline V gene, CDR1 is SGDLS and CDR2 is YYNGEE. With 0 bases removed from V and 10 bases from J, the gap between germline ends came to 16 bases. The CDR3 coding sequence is TGTGCCAGCAGCGTAGCAAGGGGCACGGTCTACTACACCTTC. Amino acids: CASSVARGTVYYTF.

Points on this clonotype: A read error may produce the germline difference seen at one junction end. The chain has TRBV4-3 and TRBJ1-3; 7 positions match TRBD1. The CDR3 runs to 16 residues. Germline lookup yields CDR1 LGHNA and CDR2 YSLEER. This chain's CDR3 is CASSQAVGQLGNTICF. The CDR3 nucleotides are TGCGCCAGCAGCCAAGCCGTGGGACAGCTTGGAAACACCATATGTTTT.

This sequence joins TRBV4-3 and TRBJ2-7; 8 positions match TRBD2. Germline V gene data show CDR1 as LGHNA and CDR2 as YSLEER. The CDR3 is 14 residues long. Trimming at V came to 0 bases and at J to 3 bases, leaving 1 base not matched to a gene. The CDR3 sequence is CASSQDTSGYEQYF. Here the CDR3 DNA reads TGCGCCAGCAGCCAAGATACTAGCGGCTACGAGCAGTACTTC.

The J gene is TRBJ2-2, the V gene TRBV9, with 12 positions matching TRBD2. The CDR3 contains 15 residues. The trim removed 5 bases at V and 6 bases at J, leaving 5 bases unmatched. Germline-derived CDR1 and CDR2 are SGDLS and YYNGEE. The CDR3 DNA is TGTGCCAGCAGAGCTAGCGGGAGGGAGGCCGGGGAGCTGTTTTTT. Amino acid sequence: CASRASGREAGELFF.

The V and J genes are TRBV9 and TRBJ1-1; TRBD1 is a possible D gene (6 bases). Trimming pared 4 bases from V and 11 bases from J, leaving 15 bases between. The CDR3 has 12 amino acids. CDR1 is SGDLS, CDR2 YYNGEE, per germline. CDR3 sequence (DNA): TGTGCCAGCAGCCCGGGGGGCCGGAATGCTTTCTTT. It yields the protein CASSPGGRNAFF.

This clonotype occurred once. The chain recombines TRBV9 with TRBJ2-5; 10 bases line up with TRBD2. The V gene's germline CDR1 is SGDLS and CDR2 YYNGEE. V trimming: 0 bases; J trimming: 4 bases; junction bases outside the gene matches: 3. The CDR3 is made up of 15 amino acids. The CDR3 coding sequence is TGTGCCAGCAGCGTAGTGCTAGCGGGAGTAGAGACCCAGTACTTC. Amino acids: CASSVVLAGVETQYF.

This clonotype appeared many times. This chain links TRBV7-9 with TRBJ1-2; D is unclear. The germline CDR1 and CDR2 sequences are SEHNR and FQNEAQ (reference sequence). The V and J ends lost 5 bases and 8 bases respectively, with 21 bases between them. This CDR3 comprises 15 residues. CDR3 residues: CASSHNSVQPPGYTF. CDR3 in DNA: TGTGCCAGCAGCCACAACTCGGTCCAGCCCCCGGGCTACACCTTC.

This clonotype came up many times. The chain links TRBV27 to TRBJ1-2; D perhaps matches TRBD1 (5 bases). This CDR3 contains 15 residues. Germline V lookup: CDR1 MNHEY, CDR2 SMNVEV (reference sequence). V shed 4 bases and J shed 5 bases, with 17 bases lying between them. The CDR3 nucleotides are TGTGCCAGCAGTTCCTACAGGAGCCGAGAGTATGGCTACACCTTC. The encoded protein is CASSSYRSREYGYTF.

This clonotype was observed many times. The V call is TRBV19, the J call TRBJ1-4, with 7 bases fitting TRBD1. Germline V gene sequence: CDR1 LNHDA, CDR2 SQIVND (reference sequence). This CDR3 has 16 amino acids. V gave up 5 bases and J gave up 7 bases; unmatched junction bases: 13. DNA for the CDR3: TGTGCCAGTAGTTCCCTTCTGACAGGGCGGAGTGAAAAACTGTTTTTT. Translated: CASSSLLTGRSEKLFF.

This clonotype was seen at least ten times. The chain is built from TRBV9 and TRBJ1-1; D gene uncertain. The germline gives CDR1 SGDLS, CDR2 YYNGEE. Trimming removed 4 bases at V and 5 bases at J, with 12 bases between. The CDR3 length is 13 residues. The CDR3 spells CASSSRPGTEAFF. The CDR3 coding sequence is TGTGCCAGCAGCTCCCGACCCGGGACTGAAGCTTTCTTT.

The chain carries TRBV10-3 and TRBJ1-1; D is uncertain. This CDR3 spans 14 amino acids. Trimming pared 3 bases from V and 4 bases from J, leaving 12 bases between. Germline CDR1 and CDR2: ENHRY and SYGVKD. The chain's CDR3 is CAISDSRDATEAFF. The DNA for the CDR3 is TGTGCCATCAGTGACTCCCGGGATGCCACTGAAGCTTTCTTT.

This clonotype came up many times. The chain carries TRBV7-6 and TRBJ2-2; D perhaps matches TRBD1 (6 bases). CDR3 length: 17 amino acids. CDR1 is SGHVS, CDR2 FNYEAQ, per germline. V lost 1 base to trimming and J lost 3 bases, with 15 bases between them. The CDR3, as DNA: TGTGCCAGCAGCTTAGAGGGTACAGGGATAGACACCGGGGAGCTGTTTTTT. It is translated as CASSLEGTGIDTGELFF.

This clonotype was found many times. The CDR3 nucleotides read TGTGCCAGCAGCCCAAGGACGGCCTACGAGCAGTACTTC. Its translation: CASSPRTAYEQYF. The chain employs TRBV13 and TRBJ2-7, with no clear D. The CDR3 runs 13 residues. With 5 bases removed from V and 2 bases from J, the gap between germline ends came to 10 bases. CDR1 PRHDT and CDR2 FYEKMQ come from the germline V gene (reference sequence).

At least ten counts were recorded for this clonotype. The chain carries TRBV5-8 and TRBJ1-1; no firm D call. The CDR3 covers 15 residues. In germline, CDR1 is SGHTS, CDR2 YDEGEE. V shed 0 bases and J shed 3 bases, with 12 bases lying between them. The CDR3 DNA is TGTGCCAGCAGCTTGGGCTTAGCGGAACACACTGAAGCTTTCTTT. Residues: CASSLGLAEHTEAFF.

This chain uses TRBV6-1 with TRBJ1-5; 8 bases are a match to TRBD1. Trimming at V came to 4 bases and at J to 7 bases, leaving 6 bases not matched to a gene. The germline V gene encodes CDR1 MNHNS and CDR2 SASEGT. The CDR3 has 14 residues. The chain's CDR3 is CASSAQGVQQPQHF. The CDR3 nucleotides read TGTGCCAGCAGTGCACAGGGGGTTCAGCAGCCCCAGCATTTT.

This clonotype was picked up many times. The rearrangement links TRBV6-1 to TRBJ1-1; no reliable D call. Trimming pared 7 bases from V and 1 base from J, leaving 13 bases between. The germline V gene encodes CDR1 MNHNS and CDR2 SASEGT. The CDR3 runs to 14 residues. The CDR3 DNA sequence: TGTGCCAGCATAGGATCAACACCGAACACTGAAGCTTTCTTT. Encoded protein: CASIGSTPNTEAFF.

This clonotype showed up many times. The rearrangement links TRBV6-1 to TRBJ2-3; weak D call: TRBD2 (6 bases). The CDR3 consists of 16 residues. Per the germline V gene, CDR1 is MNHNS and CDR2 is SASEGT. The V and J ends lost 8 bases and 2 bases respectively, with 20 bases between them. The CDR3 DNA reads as TGTGCCAGCGCGCACTCCGATGGGGGGTACACAGATACGCAGTATTTT. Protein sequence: CASAHSDGGYTDTQYF.

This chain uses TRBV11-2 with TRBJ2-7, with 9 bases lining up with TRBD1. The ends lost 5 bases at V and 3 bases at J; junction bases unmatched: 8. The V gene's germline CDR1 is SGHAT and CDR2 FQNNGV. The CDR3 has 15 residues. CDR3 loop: CASSPWGQGYYEQYF. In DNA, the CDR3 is TGTGCCAGCAGCCCATGGGGACAGGGATACTACGAGCAGTACTTC.

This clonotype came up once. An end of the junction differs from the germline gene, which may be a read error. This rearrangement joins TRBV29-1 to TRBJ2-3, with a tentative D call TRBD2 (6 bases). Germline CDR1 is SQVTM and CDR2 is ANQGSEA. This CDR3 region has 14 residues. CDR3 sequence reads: CSVGGGAYTDMQYF. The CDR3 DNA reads TGCAGCGTGGGAGGCGGGGCTTACACAGATATGCAGTATTTT.